This T cell receptor beta chain originates from a study of cytomegalovirus exposure and HLA in healthy donors. Findings of the study overall: It was reported that TCR beta sequences correctly inferred the HLA-A and HLA-B alleles for most subjects.

It was with 60 Vbeta and 13 Jbeta primers that the PCR ran. Clones were sequenced by immunoSEQ multiplex PCR, and TCRdb holds only the in-frame ones, with some missing. The sample consists of fewer than 200,000 clones, 80% of them appearing once. As for this clone: The antigen remains undetermined.

This CDR3 region has 16 residues. With 0 bases clipped from V and 4 bases from J, the junction kept 8 bases outside the gene matches. Germline CDR1 GTSNPN, CDR2 SVGIG (reference sequence). The source of this sequence is a man in his thirties or forties in good health and CMV-seronegative. The sample was PBMCs. The rearrangement joins TRBV30 to TRBJ2-1; 8 bases are shared with TRBD2. CDR3 DNA sequence: TGTGCCTGGAGTGTACCCCCCCAGCGGGGGTACAATGAGCAGTTCTTC. This sequence encodes CAWSVPPQRGYNEQFF.